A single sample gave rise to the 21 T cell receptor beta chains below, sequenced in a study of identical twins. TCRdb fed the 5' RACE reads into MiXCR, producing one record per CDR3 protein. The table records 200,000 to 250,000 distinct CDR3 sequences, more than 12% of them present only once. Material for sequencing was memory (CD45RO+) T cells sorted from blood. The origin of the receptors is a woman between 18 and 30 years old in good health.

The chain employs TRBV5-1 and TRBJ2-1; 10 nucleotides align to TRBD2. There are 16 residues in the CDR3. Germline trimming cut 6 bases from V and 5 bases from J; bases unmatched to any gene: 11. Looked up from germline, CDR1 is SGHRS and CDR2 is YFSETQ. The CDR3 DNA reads TGCGCCAGCACTCGTGACCTAGCGGGAGCTAACAATGAGCAGTTCTTC. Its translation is CASTRDLAGANNEQFF.

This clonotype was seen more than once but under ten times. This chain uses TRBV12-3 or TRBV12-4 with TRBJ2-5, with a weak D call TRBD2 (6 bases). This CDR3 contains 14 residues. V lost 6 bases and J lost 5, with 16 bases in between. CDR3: CASSPSGSGETQYF. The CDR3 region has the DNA TGTGCCAGCAGCCCCTCTGGGAGCGGGGAGACCCAGTACTTC.

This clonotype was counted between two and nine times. CDR3 sequence reads: CASSKGSSSGANVLTF. Written as DNA, the CDR3 is TGTGCCAGCAGCAAAGGGTCCAGCTCTGGGGCCAACGTCCTGACTTTC. The V call is TRBV21-1, the J call TRBJ2-6. TRBV21-1 represents a pseudogene. The CDR3 spans 16 residues.

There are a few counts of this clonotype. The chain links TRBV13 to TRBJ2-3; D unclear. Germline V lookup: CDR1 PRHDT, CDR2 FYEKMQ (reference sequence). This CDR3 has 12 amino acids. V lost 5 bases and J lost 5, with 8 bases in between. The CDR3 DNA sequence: TGTGCCAGCAGCCCTCATGGAGATACGCAGTATTTT. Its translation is CASSPHGDTQYF.

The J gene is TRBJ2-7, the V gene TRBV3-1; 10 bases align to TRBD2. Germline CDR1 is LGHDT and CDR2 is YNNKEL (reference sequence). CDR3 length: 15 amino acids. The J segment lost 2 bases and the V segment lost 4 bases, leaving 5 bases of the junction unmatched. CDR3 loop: CASSPKGLAPYEQYF. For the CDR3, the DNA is TGTGCCAGCAGCCCAAAGGGACTAGCGCCCTACGAGCAGTACTTC.

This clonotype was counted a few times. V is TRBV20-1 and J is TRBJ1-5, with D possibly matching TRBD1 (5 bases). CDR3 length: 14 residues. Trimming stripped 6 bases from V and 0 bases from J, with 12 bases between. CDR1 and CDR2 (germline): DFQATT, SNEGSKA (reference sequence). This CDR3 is CSALTGHSNQPQHF. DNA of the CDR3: TGCAGTGCCCTAACAGGCCATAGCAATCAGCCCCAGCATTTT.

CDR3 nucleotide sequence: TGTGCCAGCAGCGGTATGGGACAGGGTCACTACGAGCAGTACTTC. This codes for CASSGMGQGHYEQYF. V is TRBV9 and J is TRBJ2-7, with TRBD1 matching over 9 bases. The CDR3 totals 15 residues. From germline, CDR1 is SGDLS and CDR2 YYNGEE. Trimming removed 3 bases from V and 3 bases from J; junction bases left unmatched: 7.

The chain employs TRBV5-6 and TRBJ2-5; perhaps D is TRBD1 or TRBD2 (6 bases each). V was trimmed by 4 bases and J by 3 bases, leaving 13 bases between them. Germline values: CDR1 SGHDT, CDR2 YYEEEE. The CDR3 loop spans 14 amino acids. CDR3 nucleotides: TGTGCCAGCAGCGTGTGGGGGGCGGAAGAGACCCAGTACTTC. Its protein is CASSVWGAEETQYF.

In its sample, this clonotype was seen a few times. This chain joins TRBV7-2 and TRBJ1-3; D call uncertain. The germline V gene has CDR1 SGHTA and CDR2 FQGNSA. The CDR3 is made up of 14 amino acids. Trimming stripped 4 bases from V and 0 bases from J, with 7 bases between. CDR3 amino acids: CASSSRISGNTIYF. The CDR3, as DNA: TGTGCCAGCAGCTCCAGGATCTCTGGAAACACCATATATTTT.

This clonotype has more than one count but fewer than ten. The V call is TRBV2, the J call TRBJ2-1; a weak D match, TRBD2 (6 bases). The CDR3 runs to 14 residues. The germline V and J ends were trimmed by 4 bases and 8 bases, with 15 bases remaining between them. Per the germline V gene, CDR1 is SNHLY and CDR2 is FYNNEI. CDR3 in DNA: TGTGCCAGCAGTGGGCGGCGGGGATCGGATGAGCAGTTCTTC. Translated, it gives CASSGRRGSDEQFF.

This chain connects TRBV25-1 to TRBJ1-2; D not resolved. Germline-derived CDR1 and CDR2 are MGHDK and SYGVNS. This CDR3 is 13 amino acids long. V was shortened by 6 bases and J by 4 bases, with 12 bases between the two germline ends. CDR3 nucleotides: TGTGCCAGCAGAGGGCAGGCGACCTATGGCTACACCTTC. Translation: CASRGQATYGYTF.

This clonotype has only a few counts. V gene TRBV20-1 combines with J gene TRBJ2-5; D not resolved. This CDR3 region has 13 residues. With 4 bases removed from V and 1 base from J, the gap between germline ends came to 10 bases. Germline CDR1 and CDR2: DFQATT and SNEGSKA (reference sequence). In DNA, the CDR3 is TGCAGTGCTATCCCCGGGCGCCAAGAGACCCAGTACTTC. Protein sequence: CSAIPGRQETQYF.

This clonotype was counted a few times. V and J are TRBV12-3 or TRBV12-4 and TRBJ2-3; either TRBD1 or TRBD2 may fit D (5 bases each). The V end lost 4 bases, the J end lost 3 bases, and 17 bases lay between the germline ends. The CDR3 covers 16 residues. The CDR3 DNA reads TGTGCCAGCAGTTCTCCCATCACGGGACGTACAGATACGCAGTATTTT. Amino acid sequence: CASSSPITGRTDTQYF.

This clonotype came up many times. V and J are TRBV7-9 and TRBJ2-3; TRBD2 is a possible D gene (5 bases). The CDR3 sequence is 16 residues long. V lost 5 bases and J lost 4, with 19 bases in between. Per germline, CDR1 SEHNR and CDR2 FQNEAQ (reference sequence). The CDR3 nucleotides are TGTGCCAGCAGCCCACTAGTGTTATTGAGTCCAGATACGCAGTATTTT. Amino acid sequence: CASSPLVLLSPDTQYF.

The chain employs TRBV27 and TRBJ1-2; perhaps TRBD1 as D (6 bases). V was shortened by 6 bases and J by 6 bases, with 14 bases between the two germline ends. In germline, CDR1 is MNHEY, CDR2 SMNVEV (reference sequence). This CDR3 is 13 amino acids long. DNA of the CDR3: TGTGCCAGCAGACCGTCGGGGGCCGATGGCTACACCTTC. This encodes CASRPSGADGYTF.

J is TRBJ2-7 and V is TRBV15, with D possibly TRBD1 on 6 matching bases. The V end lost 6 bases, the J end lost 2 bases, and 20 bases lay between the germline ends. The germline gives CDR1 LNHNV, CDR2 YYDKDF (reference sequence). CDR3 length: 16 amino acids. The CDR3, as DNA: TGTGCCACCAGTCTAGATACAGGGAGTTATGCCTACGAGCAGTACTTC. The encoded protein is CATSLDTGSYAYEQYF.

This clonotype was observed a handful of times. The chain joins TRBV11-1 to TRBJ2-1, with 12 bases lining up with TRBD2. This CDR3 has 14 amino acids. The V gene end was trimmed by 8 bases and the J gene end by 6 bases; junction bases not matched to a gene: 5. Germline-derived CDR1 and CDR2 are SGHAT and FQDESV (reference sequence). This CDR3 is CASGGLAGSNEQFF. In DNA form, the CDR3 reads TGTGCCAGCGGAGGACTAGCGGGGTCCAATGAGCAGTTCTTC.

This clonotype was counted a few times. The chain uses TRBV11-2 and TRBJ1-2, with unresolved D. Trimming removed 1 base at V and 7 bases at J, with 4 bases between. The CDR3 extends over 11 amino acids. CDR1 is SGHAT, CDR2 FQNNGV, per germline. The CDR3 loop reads CASSLGSGYTF. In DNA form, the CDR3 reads TGTGCCAGCAGCTTAGGGTCTGGCTACACCTTC.

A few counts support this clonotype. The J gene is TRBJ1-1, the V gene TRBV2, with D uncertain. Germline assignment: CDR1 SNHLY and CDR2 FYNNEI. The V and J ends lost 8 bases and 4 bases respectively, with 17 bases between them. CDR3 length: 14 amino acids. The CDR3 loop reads CASEPDGEGTEAFF. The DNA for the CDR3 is TGTGCCAGCGAGCCGGACGGGGAGGGCACTGAAGCTTTCTTT.

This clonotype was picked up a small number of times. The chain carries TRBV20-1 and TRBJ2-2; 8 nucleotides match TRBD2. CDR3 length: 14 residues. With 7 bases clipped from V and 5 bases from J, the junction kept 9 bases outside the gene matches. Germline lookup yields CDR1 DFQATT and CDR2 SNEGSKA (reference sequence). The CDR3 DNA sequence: TGCAGTGTTATCGGGGGGGCTAAGACCGGGGAGCTGTTTTTT. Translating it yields CSVIGGAKTGELFF.

The CDR3 coding sequence is TGTGCCAGCAGCCGAGGACAGGGCGAGGGTCACAATGAGCAGTTCTTC. This sequence encodes CASSRGQGEGHNEQFF. The rearrangement links TRBV7-9 to TRBJ2-1, with 8 bases fitting TRBD1. The ends lost 5 bases at V and 5 bases at J; junction bases unmatched: 11. Germline-derived CDR1 and CDR2 are SEHNR and FQNEAQ (reference sequence). The CDR3 consists of 16 residues.